This T cell receptor beta chain was captured in a study of blood T cell repertoires in COVID-19. The CDR3 length is 11 residues. Between the trimmed V and J ends, which lost 2 bases and 8 bases, there was a span of 6 bases. Per the germline V gene, CDR1 is DFQATT and CDR2 is SNEGSKA (reference sequence). Per the study methods: Amplification with reference gene primers provided the estimates of nucleated cell counts. Some clones are missing from TCRdb's copy, which holds only in-frame ones; the method was immunoSEQ multiplex PCR. D and trimming were read from the DNA, whereas the V and J calls and clone size are those reported in that table. Of over 250,000 clones listed, approximately 92% were seen once; the top ten hold about 2.2%.

V gene TRBV20-1 combines with J gene TRBJ2-2; D call uncertain. The source is a woman aged 18-30 years who had recovered from COVID-19. Specimen: PBMCs or T cells enriched from blood (not recorded which). The DNA of the CDR3 is TGCAGTGCTAGAAATCGGGGGGAGCTGTTTTTT. Protein: CSARNRGELFF.